This T cell receptor (beta chain) stems from a study of CD8 T cells in ankylosing spondylitis. Study results and limitations: In the blood and synovial fluid of reactive arthritis, some motif variants had been previously reported.

The sample holds many counts of this clonotype. Its antigen is not identified. Quantitative 5'-RACE with molecular barcodes produced the TCR beta libraries. A single record per CDR3 protein comes from TCRdb applying MiXCR to the 5' RACE reads. Of under 300,000 distinct CDR3 sequences in the sample, about 20% are singletons; the top ten hold around 33%. The V and J ends lost 0 bases and 5 bases, in that order; junction bases with no gene match: 4. The CDR3 contains 14 residues. The V gene's germline CDR1 is SQVTM and CDR2 ANQGSEA. This receptor was identified in a male donor with ankylosing spondylitis or in good health (not recorded which). Sample: blood, either unsorted or a sorted T cell fraction (not recorded which). V gene TRBV29-1 combines with J gene TRBJ2-5; 9 bases match TRBD2. The CDR3 loop reads CSVEDRSGSETQYF. DNA for the CDR3: TGCAGCGTTGAAGACCGTAGCGGGAGCGAGACCCAGTACTTC.